The 14 T cell receptor beta chains below come from one sample, sequenced in a study of blood T cell repertoires in COVID-19. The data were produced by immunoSEQ multiplex PCR, yet TCRdb's version contains in-frame clones alone and is incomplete. The sample comprises under 450,000 clones, roughly nine tenths of which are singletons, and around 0.86% rests with the top ten. Sequencing input: PBMCs or T cells enriched from blood (not recorded which). The receptors were gathered from a middle-aged woman who had been exposed to COVID-19.

This rearrangement joins TRBV19 to TRBJ1-2, with D possibly being TRBD1 (6 bases). CDR1 and CDR2 (germline): LNHDA, SQIVND (reference sequence). The ends were cut back, 7 bases at V and 2 bases at J, with 20 bases in the middle. The CDR3 runs 16 residues. The CDR3, as DNA: TGTGCCAGTACTCTCGGGGGGGGCCGGGCCAACTATGGCTACACCTTC. Translating it yields CASTLGGGRANYGYTF.

The chain combines TRBV7-3 with TRBJ2-2, with 7 bases that match TRBD2. The V gene's germline CDR1 is SGHTA and CDR2 FQGTGA. Unmatched junction bases numbered 9, after V lost 4 bases and J lost 4 bases. This CDR3 comprises 16 residues. The CDR3 sequence: CASSSRGLGITGELFF. The DNA of the CDR3 is TGTGCCAGCAGCTCACGCGGACTAGGGATCACCGGGGAGCTGTTTTTT.

This clone was counted a single time. This chain joins TRBV12-3 or TRBV12-4 and TRBJ1-2; D unresolved. The CDR3 runs to 12 residues. V was trimmed by 6 bases and J by 6 bases, leaving 11 bases between them. The CDR3 bases are TGTGCCAGCAGAAACTACCCAGATGGCTACACCTTC. This translates into CASRNYPDGYTF.

V and J are TRBV5-5 and TRBJ2-7; TRBD2 agrees at 8 bases. Germline CDR1 and CDR2: SGHKS and YYEKEE (reference sequence). The CDR3 extends over 16 amino acids. With 4 bases clipped from V and 1 base from J, the junction kept 10 bases outside the gene matches. The CDR3 reads CASSSRVLAESYEQYF. As DNA, the CDR3 is TGTGCCAGCAGCAGTAGGGTACTAGCGGAATCCTACGAGCAGTACTTC.

The CDR3 is CASSLGAGSRALTDTQYF. CDR3 sequence (DNA): TGTGCCAGCAGCTTAGGGGCCGGGAGTAGGGCATTGACAGATACGCAGTATTTT. The rearrangement links TRBV7-6 to TRBJ2-3; D possibly corresponds to TRBD2 (6 bases). Trimming removed 1 base at V and 3 bases at J, with 20 bases between. The germline V gene encodes CDR1 SGHVS and CDR2 FNYEAQ. This CDR3 is 18 amino acids long.

This sequence joins TRBV19 and TRBJ1-1, with 7 bases that match TRBD1. The germline V gene encodes CDR1 LNHDA and CDR2 SQIVND (reference sequence). V shed 4 bases, J shed 4 bases, and the junction held 6 bases outside the gene matches. This CDR3 has 14 residues. For the CDR3, the DNA is TGTGCCAGTAGTACCGGCGGGACAGTCACTGAAGCTTTCTTT. This gives the protein CASSTGGTVTEAFF. The whole variable domain, filled in from reference TRBV19 and TRBJ1-1, reads DGGITQSPKYLFRKEGQNVTLSCEQNLNHDAMYWYRQDPGQGLRLIYYSQIVNDFQKGDIAEGYSVSREKKESFPLTVTSAQKNPTAFYLCASSTGGTVTEAFFGQGTRLTVV.

The chain has TRBV7-2 and TRBJ1-2; D is unresolved. CDR3 length: 17 residues. Trimming took off 1 base at V and 4 bases at J, with 19 bases between the two ends. Looked up from germline, CDR1 is SGHTA and CDR2 is FQGNSA. The CDR3 DNA reads TGTGCCAGCAGCTTAGGGTCACCGGGGATGTTACCCTATGGCTACACCTTC. Its translation: CASSLGSPGMLPYGYTF.

This sequence joins TRBV5-4 and TRBJ1-5; D unresolved. There are 17 residues in the CDR3. The V gene lost 1 base and the J gene lost 5 bases, with 19 bases spanning the gap. CDR1 and CDR2 (germline): SGHNT, YYREEE (reference sequence). The CDR3 DNA follows: TGTGCCAGCAGCTTGCTCGAACAGCCAATTCCCGATCAGCCCCAGCATTTT. Translating it yields CASSLLEQPIPDQPQHF.

The chain employs TRBV19 and TRBJ2-1; 12 bases match TRBD2. CDR3 length equals 17 residues. Germline CDR1 reads LNHDA; CDR2 reads SQIVND (reference sequence). Trimming cost V 3 bases and J 6 bases; bases outside gene matches: 9. This chain's CDR3 is CASSMASGGAGRNEQFF. CDR3 DNA: TGTGCCAGTAGTATGGCTAGCGGGGGGGCTGGTCGCAATGAGCAGTTCTTC.

There are a few counts of this clone. The rearrangement uses TRBV7-9 and TRBJ1-3; D is perhaps TRBD1 (5 bases). Trimming removed 1 base from V and 1 base from J, with 5 bases in between. This CDR3 has 14 residues. Germline V lookup: CDR1 SEHNR, CDR2 FQNEAQ (reference sequence). The CDR3 loop is CASSLGTSGNTIYF. DNA for the CDR3: TGTGCCAGCAGCTTAGGGACATCTGGAAACACCATATATTTT.

The chain uses TRBV30 and TRBJ2-1, with 8 bases identical to TRBD2. Looked up from germline, CDR1 is GTSNPN and CDR2 is SVGIG (reference sequence). The ends lost 0 bases at V and 7 bases at J; junction bases unmatched: 5. The CDR3 is 14 residues long. This CDR3 is CAWSVRTSWNEQFF. Written as DNA, the CDR3 is TGTGCCTGGAGTGTTAGGACTAGCTGGAATGAGCAGTTCTTC. The whole variable domain, filled in from reference TRBV30 and TRBJ2-1, reads SQTIHQWPATLVQPVGSPLSLECTVEGTSNPNLYWYRQAAGRGLQLLFYSVGIGQISSEVPQNLSASRPQDRQFILSSKKLLLSDSGFYLCAWSVRTSWNEQFFGPGTRLTVL.

This chain joins TRBV3-1 (or the pseudogene TRBV3-2) and TRBJ1-5; 7 nucleotides agree with TRBD1. V lost 4 bases and J lost 9; bases outside the gene matches: 6. Germline loops: CDR1 LGHDT, CDR2 YNNKEL (reference sequence). This CDR3 region has 13 residues. CDR3 in amino acids: CASSPTGTRPQHF. For the CDR3, the DNA is TGTGCCAGCAGCCCGACAGGGACTAGGCCCCAGCATTTT.

V and J are TRBV9 and TRBJ1-2, with D possibly being TRBD1 (5 bases). This CDR3 contains 13 residues. V lost 3 bases and J lost 8, with 14 bases in between. The germline gives CDR1 SGDLS, CDR2 YYNGEE. The CDR3 protein is CASSASDSRGYTF. The CDR3 region has the DNA TGTGCCAGCAGCGCCTCCGACAGCAGAGGCTACACCTTC. Based on the CDR3 plus reference TRBV9 and TRBJ1-2, the full variable domain is DSGVTQTPKHLITATGQRVTLRCSPRSGDLSVYWYQQSLDQGLQFLIQYYNGEERAKGNILERFSAQQFPDLHSELNLSSLELGDSALYFCASSASDSRGYTFGSGTRLTVV.

The chain recombines TRBV7-2 with TRBJ2-4; maybe TRBD1 (6 bases). The V gene lost 5 bases and the J gene lost 0 bases, with 14 bases spanning the gap. The CDR3 consists of 16 residues. Germline CDR1 reads SGHTA; CDR2 reads FQGNSA. The CDR3 bases are TGTGCCAGCAGCCCCCCGACAGGACTAGCCAAAAACATTCAGTACTTC. It specifies CASSPPTGLAKNIQYF.